Listed below are T cell receptor beta chains from one sample, sequenced in a study of cytomegalovirus exposure and HLA in healthy donors. Clones were sequenced by immunoSEQ multiplex PCR, and TCRdb holds only the in-frame ones, with some missing. The data hold approximately 150,000 clones, with 83% observed a single time. Sample: PBMCs. These receptors all stem from a man in his fifties in good health and CMV-seropositive. Each CDR3 is given with its conserved first and last residue. D genes are given only for firm matches. Rows may omit the clone size; those that give it use once, few, many or a size class.

DNA	CDR3	D	V	J	size
TGCGCCAGCAGCCCACTAGCGGGAGGGCCAGAGACCCAGTACTTC	CASSPLAGGPETQYF	TRBD2	TRBV5-1	TRBJ2-5	-
TGTGCCAGCAGACTAGACAACAGCCAAGAGACCCAGTACTTC	CASRLDNSQETQYF	-	TRBV27	TRBJ2-5	-
TGTGCCAGCAGCACTTTGGACAGGGCGGCGAACACCGGGGAGCTGTTTTTT	CASSTLDRAANTGELFF	TRBD1	TRBV5-4	TRBJ2-2	-
TGTGCCATCAGTGGACTAGCGGATGCCGGGGAGCTGTTTTTT	CAISGLADAGELFF	TRBD2	TRBV10-3	TRBJ2-2	-
TGTGCCAGCAGCTTAGCCACCGAGGCCGGGGAGCTGTTTTTT	CASSLATEAGELFF	-	TRBV7-7	TRBJ2-2	-
TGCGCCAGCAGCGCCGGGACAAAAGACACTGAAGCTTTCTTT	CASSAGTKDTEAFF	-	TRBV10-1	TRBJ1-1	-
TGTGCCAGCAGCGCGACTGCTAACTATGGCTACACCTTC	CASSATANYGYTF	-	TRBV7-8	TRBJ1-2	-
TGTGCCAGCAGTTACGGGGCAGGCCAGGGGGGCGAGCAGTACTTC	CASSYGAGQGGEQYF	-	TRBV6-6	TRBJ2-7	-
TGTGCCAGCAGCTCACCGGGACAGGGTGCCCATGAGCAGTTCTTC	CASSSPGQGAHEQFF	TRBD1	TRBV7-9	TRBJ2-1	-
TGTGCCAGCAGCCGCGGACAGACCACAGATACGCAGTATTTT	CASSRGQTTDTQYF	-	TRBV7-3	TRBJ2-3	-
TGTGCCAGCAGCCAAATACCGGGACAGGGTGCAACTAATGAAAAACTGTTTTTT	CASSQIPGQGATNEKLFF	TRBD1	TRBV5-4	TRBJ1-4	-
TGTGCCAGCAGCTTATTTCCCCAGGCCCAAGAGACCCAGTACTTC	CASSLFPQAQETQYF	-	TRBV11-1	TRBJ2-5	once
TGTGCCAGCAGCTTGTCTAGTTTAACCGGGGAGCTGTTTTTT	CASSLSSLTGELFF	-	TRBV7-6	TRBJ2-2	-
TGCGCCAGCAGCGGACAGGGCGGCACTGAAGCTTTCTTT	CASSGQGGTEAFF	TRBD1	TRBV5-1	TRBJ1-1	few
TGTGCCAGCAGACAGGGGAGCTCCTACGAGCAGTACTTC	CASRQGSSYEQYF	TRBD1	TRBV28	TRBJ2-7	-
TGTGCCAGCAGCGTAGCTTCCACTAGCGGGGGGGAAGAGACCCAGTACTTC	CASSVASTSGGEETQYF	TRBD2	TRBV9	TRBJ2-5	-
TGTGCCAGCAGTATCCGGACTAGCGGCACCGGGGAGCTGTTTTTT	CASSIRTSGTGELFF	TRBD2	TRBV27	TRBJ2-2	-
TGTGCCAGCAGCTTAGACAGGGGGAACACTGAAGCTTTCTTT	CASSLDRGNTEAFF	TRBD1	TRBV7-9	TRBJ1-1	-
TGTGCCAGTAGCGAGACGGGACATGACGACGAGCAGTACTTC	CASSETGHDDEQYF	-	TRBV19	TRBJ2-7	-
TGCGCCAGCAGCGACCACCCTACAGGGGCAACTAATGAAAAACTGTTTTTT	CASSDHPTGATNEKLFF	TRBD1	TRBV5-1	TRBJ1-4	once
TGTGCCAGCAGCTTCTCCAGGGAAGCTTTCTTT	CASSFSREAFF	-	TRBV5-6	TRBJ1-1	few
TGTGCCTGGAGTGGGCAGGGGAGCACTGAAGCTTTCTTT	CAWSGQGSTEAFF	-	TRBV30	TRBJ1-1	-
TGTGCCAGCAGCCAAGACTATCCCCCCCCCACAGATACGCAGTATTTT	CASSQDYPPPTDTQYF	-	TRBV7-9	TRBJ2-3	-
TGTGCCAGTAGTATTTCAGGGAGCGGGAACGATGAGCAGTTCTTC	CASSISGSGNDEQFF	TRBD2	TRBV19	TRBJ2-1	-
TGTGCCAGCAGCATCTTGAACACTGAAGCTTTCTTT	CASSILNTEAFF	-	TRBV21-1	TRBJ1-1	-
TGTGCCAGCAGTGAATTGACAGAGCCCTACAATGAGCAGTTCTTC	CASSELTEPYNEQFF	-	TRBV6-1	TRBJ2-1	-
TGTGCCTGGAGGGACAGGGAAATAAACTATGGCTACACCTTC	CAWRDREINYGYTF	TRBD1	TRBV30	TRBJ1-2	few
TGCAGTGCTAGAGATTCGTACGAGCAGTACTTC	CSARDSYEQYF	-	TRBV20-1	TRBJ2-7	-
TGTGCCAGCAGCGACGGGGTAGCGGTGCAAGAGACCCAGTACTTC	CASSDGVAVQETQYF	-	TRBV11-2	TRBJ2-5	-